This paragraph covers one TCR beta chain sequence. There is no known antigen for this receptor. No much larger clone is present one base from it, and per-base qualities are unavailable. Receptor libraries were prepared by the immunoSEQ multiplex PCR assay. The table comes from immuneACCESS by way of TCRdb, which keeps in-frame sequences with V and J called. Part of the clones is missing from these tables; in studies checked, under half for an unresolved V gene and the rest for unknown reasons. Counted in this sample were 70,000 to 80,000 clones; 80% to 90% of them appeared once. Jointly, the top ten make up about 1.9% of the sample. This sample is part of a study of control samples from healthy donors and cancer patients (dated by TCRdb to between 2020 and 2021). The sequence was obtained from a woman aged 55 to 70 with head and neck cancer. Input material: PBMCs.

The CDR3 protein sequence reads: CASSENVGNEQFF. The DNA sequence is as follows: TGTGCCAGCAGTGAGAATGTGGGGAATGAGCAGTTCTTC. The chain couples TRBV2 to TRBJ2-1, with the D segment identity uncertain. The CDR3 measures 13 amino acids from cysteine to phenylalanine. Here the CDR3 DNA is all that survives: 39 bases in frame from base 1. V gives up 3 bases and J gives up 7 bases, and the segment between their germline ends measures 10 bases. The CDR1 and CDR2 encoded by the germline V gene are SNHLY and FYNNEI.